This T cell receptor (beta chain) was retrieved from a study of shared clonotypes between healthy human individuals. Repertoires were generated with immunoSEQ multiplex PCR, while TCRdb's copy carries only in-frame clones and drops some. The data hold approximately 2.1 million clones, with 85% to 95% observed a single time. General study points: Across a handful of donors, naive CD4 shared around 5%, naive CD8 under 4%, memory CD4 roughly 2.3%, memory CD8 0.4% to 0.5%. Rarefaction analysis demonstrated incomplete sorted-subset sequencing notwithstanding large depth. It was anticipated that sequencing depth would influence how many clonotypes donors shared.

This clone was seen only once. The antigen is not known. The study drew all its donors from Caucasian adults living in Nashville, Tennessee. This sequence originates from a young man in good health. Some clones in this sample may be carry-over from other donors' samples. The material sequenced was naive CD4+ T cells from PBMCs. Subset indicated: CD45RA+ positively selected.

Written as DNA, the CDR3 is TGTGCCAGCAGGGGACTAGCGACTGGCACAGATACGCAGTATTTT. Translating it yields CASRGLATGTDTQYF. The J gene is TRBJ2-3, the V gene TRBV2; 10 nucleotides align to TRBD2. Germline V gene lookup returns CDR1 SNHLY and CDR2 FYNNEI. The trim removed 6 bases at V and 1 base at J, leaving 4 bases unmatched. The CDR3 extends over 15 amino acids. The full variable domain, with the rest looked up from reference TRBV2 and TRBJ2-3, is EPEVTQTPSHQVTQMGQEVILRCVPISNHLYFYWYRQILGQKVEFLVSFYNNEISEKSEIFDDQFSVERPDGSNFTLKIRSTKLEDSAMYFCASRGLATGTDTQYFGPGTRLTVL.